These T cell receptor beta chains were read from a single sample in a study of CD8+ T cells in alopecia areata. Libraries were prepared by immunoSEQ multiplex PCR; TCRdb keeps only in-frame clonotypes and omits some of them. The table shows roughly 200,000 clones, with over 55% occurring only once. Sample: CD4+ T cells sorted from blood, taken at week 0. The receptors come from a human donor with alopecia areata. Each CDR3 is given with its conserved first and last residue. A D gene is named only where the DNA matches it firmly. Clone size is stated in some rows and not others, as once, few, many or a class when expanded.

size | D | J | V | CDR3 | DNA
NA | NA | TRBJ2-7 | TRBV18 | CASSPRGSGSYEQYF | TGTGCCAGCTCACCAAGGGGCTCTGGGTCCTACGAGCAGTACTTC
NA | TRBD1 | TRBJ2-1 | TRBV27 | CASSGQGRSYNEQFF | TGTGCCAGCAGTGGACAGGGGCGGTCCTACAATGAGCAGTTCTTC
NA | NA | TRBJ1-5 | TRBV7-2 | CASSQGNQPQHF | TGTGCCAGCAGCCAGGGGAATCAGCCCCAGCATTTT
NA | NA | TRBJ2-3 | TRBV5-6 | CASSLWPDTQYF | TGTGCCAGCAGCTTGTGGCCAGATACGCAGTATTTT
few | NA | TRBJ1-2 | TRBV29-1 | CSVELNSNYGYTF | TGCAGCGTTGAACTGAACAGTAACTATGGCTACACCTTC
NA | TRBD2 | TRBJ2-7 | TRBV29-1 | CSVSSGYEQYF | TGCAGCGTTTCTAGCGGGTACGAGCAGTACTTC
few | NA | TRBJ2-5 | TRBV29-1 | CSVEVGPGETQYF | TGCAGCGTTGAAGTGGGGCCGGGGGAGACCCAGTACTTC
once | NA | TRBJ2-2 | TRBV10-3 | CAISETLTGELFF | TGTGCCATCAGTGAGACTCTCACCGGGGAGCTGTTTTTT
few | TRBD2 | TRBJ2-1 | TRBV7-8 | CASSLKGLAGAPGYNEQFF | TGTGCCAGCAGCTTAAAGGGACTAGCGGGGGCCCCGGGATACAATGAGCAGTTCTTC
once | NA | TRBJ1-2 | TRBV4-3 | CASSQDMGGYTF | TGCGCCAGCAGCCAAGACATGGGTGGCTACACCTTC
few | TRBD1 | TRBJ2-7 | TRBV29-1 | CSVSRQGAAYEQYF | TGCAGCGTTTCGAGACAGGGGGCCGCCTACGAGCAGTACTTC
few | TRBD2 | TRBJ2-1 | TRBV11-2 | CASSLSYSGGANEQFF | TGTGCCAGCAGCTTATCTTACAGCGGGGGGGCCAATGAGCAGTTCTTC
NA | NA | TRBJ1-4 | TRBV4-3 | CASSQEARGTNEKLFF | TGCGCCAGCAGCCAAGAAGCAAGGGGAACTAATGAAAAACTGTTTTTT
few | NA | TRBJ1-1 | TRBV29-1 | CSVGAMAVTEAFF | TGCAGCGTTGGGGCCATGGCGGTGACTGAAGCTTTCTTT
few | NA | TRBJ1-2 | TRBV29-1 | CSVADSPLWGYTF | TGCAGCGTTGCGGACAGTCCCCTATGGGGCTACACCTTC
NA | TRBD1 | TRBJ1-2 | TRBV10-3 | CAISDIPTGLRGGYTF | TGTGCCATCAGTGATATCCCGACAGGGTTAAGGGGTGGCTACACCTTC
few | NA | TRBJ1-2 | TRBV30 | CAWTASETGYTF | TGTGCCTGGACCGCCTCAGAAACGGGCTACACCTTC
few | TRBD1 | TRBJ2-3 | TRBV19 | CASSKGQLTDTQYF | TGTGCCAGTAGTAAGGGACAGCTCACAGATACGCAGTATTTT
NA | NA | TRBJ1-6 | TRBV4-1 | CASSQGAGERNSPLHF | TGCGCCAGCAGCCAAGGAGCAGGGGAACGAAATTCACCCCTCCACTTT
NA | NA | TRBJ2-6 | TRBV29-1 | CSARSGANVLTF | TGCAGCGCCCGCTCTGGGGCCAACGTCCTGACTTTC
few | NA | TRBJ1-5 | TRBV7-8 | CASSGSGGSNQPQHF | TGTGCCAGCAGCGGTAGCGGGGGAAGCAATCAGCCCCAGCATTTT
NA | NA | TRBJ2-5 | TRBV30 | CAWSVNRPQETQYF | TGTGCCTGGAGTGTAAACAGACCCCAAGAGACCCAGTACTTC
NA | NA | TRBJ2-7 | TRBV29-1 | CSVEFQGGYEQYF | TGCAGCGTTGAATTTCAGGGAGGTTACGAGCAGTACTTC
NA | TRBD1 | TRBJ1-1 | TRBV30 | CAWIPGQGTEAFF | TGTGCCTGGATTCCGGGACAGGGGACTGAAGCTTTCTTT
NA | NA | TRBJ1-5 | TRBV10-2 | CASSDGRSNQPQHF | TGCGCCAGCAGTGATGGGCGTAGCAATCAGCCCCAGCATTTT
NA | TRBD2 | TRBJ2-5 | TRBV6-5 | CASRLGLAQETQYF | TGTGCCAGCAGGCTGGGACTAGCCCAAGAGACCCAGTACTTC
NA | TRBD1 | TRBJ2-1 | TRBV29-1 | CSVRDSEQFF | TGCAGCGTTCGGGACAGTGAGCAGTTCTTC
NA | NA | TRBJ2-3 | TRBV7-8 | CASRSHSGDTQYF | TGTGCCAGCAGAAGTCACAGCGGAGATACGCAGTATTTT
NA | NA | TRBJ1-2 | TRBV27 | CASSRGGSVYGYTF | TGTGCCAGCAGTCGAGGGGGATCTGTCTATGGCTACACCTTC
NA | NA | TRBJ1-4 | TRBV5-6 | CASSLAGNNEKLFF | TGTGCCAGCAGCTTGGCCGGGAATAATGAAAAACTGTTTTTT
NA | TRBD1 | TRBJ1-3 | TRBV30 | CACSGQSSSGNTIYF | TGTGCCTGTTCGGGACAGAGTAGCTCTGGAAACACCATATATTTT
few | NA | TRBJ2-3 | TRBV9 | CASSVAGGGTDTQYF | TGTGCCAGCAGCGTAGCGGGGGGCGGCACAGATACGCAGTATTTT